The next 24 T cell receptor beta chains were all read from a single sample in a study of shared clonotypes between healthy human individuals. Data came from immunoSEQ multiplex PCR; TCRdb stores just in-frame clones and leaves some out. The data hold roughly 450,000 clones, with approximately 85% observed a single time. Input material: PBMCs. Receptors were obtained from a woman aged 40-49 years in good health. Some clones in this sample may be carry-over from other donors' samples.

Of note for this clone: Other DNA sequences in the same sample also yield this CDR3. The chain combines TRBV5-1 with TRBJ2-1; no clear D. The CDR3 contains 13 residues. Trimming shortened V by 0 bases and J by 7 bases, and 8 bases separated the two germline ends. Looked up from germline, CDR1 is SGHRS and CDR2 is YFSETQ. This chain's CDR3 is CASSLVPGNEQFF. DNA of the CDR3: TGCGCCAGCAGCTTGGTCCCCGGGAATGAGCAGTTCTTC.

The V call is TRBV27, the J call TRBJ2-1; 9 bases map to TRBD1. V shed 8 bases and J 2 bases; nucleotides not matched to a gene: 4. The CDR3 loop spans 14 amino acids. Germline lookup yields CDR1 MNHEY and CDR2 SMNVEV (reference sequence). This CDR3 reads CASARTGAYNEQFF. In DNA form, the CDR3 reads TGTGCCAGCGCTAGGACAGGGGCCTACAATGAGCAGTTCTTC.

The chain links TRBV9 to TRBJ1-2, with 9 bases fitting TRBD1. Trimming cost V 4 bases and J 0 bases; bases outside gene matches: 7. Germline CDR1 is SGDLS and CDR2 is YYNGEE. The CDR3 is 16 residues long. The CDR3 bases are TGTGCCAGCAGCCGACCTAGGACAGGGGCTAACTATGGCTACACCTTC. As protein: CASSRPRTGANYGYTF.

V usage is TRBV7-9 and J usage is TRBJ2-1; D not resolved. Germline CDR1 SEHNR, CDR2 FQNEAQ (reference sequence). The CDR3 is 14 residues long. Trimming took off 5 bases at V and 4 bases at J, with 12 bases between the two ends. CDR3 coding DNA: TGTGCCAGCAGCCAGGATCAAGATTACAATGAGCAGTTCTTC. Protein product: CASSQDQDYNEQFF.

The J gene is TRBJ2-7, the V gene TRBV6-6; unclear D gene. The germline CDR1 and CDR2 sequences are MNHNY and SVGAGI (reference sequence). V gave up 0 bases and J gave up 4 bases, with 13 bases separating them. This CDR3 is built from 15 residues. This chain's CDR3 is CASSYSSMGNYEQYF. CDR3 nucleotides: TGTGCCAGCAGTTACTCGAGTATGGGGAATTACGAGCAGTACTTC.

V and J are TRBV5-4 and TRBJ2-1; 9 bases are a match to TRBD2. The CDR3 runs 15 residues. The V and J ends lost 4 bases and 4 bases, in that order; junction bases with no gene match: 6. Germline V lookup: CDR1 SGHNT, CDR2 YYREEE (reference sequence). The CDR3 DNA sequence: TGTGCCAGCAGCCCATCTAGCGGGGTTTACAATGAGCAGTTCTTC. Protein product: CASSPSSGVYNEQFF. Complete variable domain (other parts from reference TRBV5-4 and TRBJ2-1): ETGVTQSPTHLIKTRGQQVTLRCSSQSGHNTVSWYQQALGQGPQFIFQYYREEENGRGNFPPRFSGLQFPNYSSELNVNALELDDSALYLCASSPSSGVYNEQFFGPGTRLTVL.

The chain couples TRBV28 to TRBJ2-1, with 12 positions matching TRBD2. Losses at the gene ends were 4 bases for V and 0 bases for J; bases not matched to a gene: 7. CDR1 MDHEN and CDR2 SYDVKM come from the germline V gene. This CDR3 region has 18 residues. CDR3 coding DNA: TGTGCCAGCAGTTCAGTTACTAGCGGGAGGCCCTCCTACAATGAGCAGTTCTTC. Translated: CASSSVTSGRPSYNEQFF.

The table lists this clone with a count of one. This chain connects TRBV5-1 to TRBJ2-1; D perhaps matches TRBD2 (5 bases). Germline V gives CDR1 SGHRS, CDR2 YFSETQ. Deletions cut 5 bases from V and 0 bases from J, with 12 bases between. The CDR3 extends over 15 amino acids. In nucleotides, the CDR3 is TGCGCCAGCAGGCCGGACTTAGGCTCCTACAATGAGCAGTTCTTC. Translated: CASRPDLGSYNEQFF.

The gene calls are TRBV19 and TRBJ1-1; 9 bases fit TRBD1. The ends lost 3 bases at V and 6 bases at J; junction bases unmatched: 8. Per the germline V gene, CDR1 is LNHDA and CDR2 is SQIVND (reference sequence). The CDR3 consists of 15 residues. The CDR3 protein is CASSIRTGGESEAFF. The DNA for the CDR3 is TGTGCCAGTAGTATTCGAACAGGGGGCGAGTCTGAAGCTTTCTTT.

The chain carries TRBV19 and TRBJ1-2; no clear D. Germline CDR1 LNHDA, CDR2 SQIVND (reference sequence). Trimming shortened V by 8 bases and J by 8 bases, and 12 bases separated the two germline ends. The CDR3 runs to 11 residues. CDR3 nucleotides: TGTGCCAGTGGTAAAGGCGGGGGCTACACCTTC. Amino acid sequence: CASGKGGGYTF.

The chain is built from TRBV5-6 and TRBJ2-7, with D perhaps being TRBD1 or TRBD2 (5 bases each). V lost 2 bases and J lost 1, with 16 bases in between. Per germline, CDR1 SGHDT and CDR2 YYEEEE. There are 16 residues in the CDR3. In nucleotides, the CDR3 is TGTGCCAGCAGCTTATTATCAGGGAGTGTATCCTACGAGCAGTACTTC. This codes for CASSLLSGSVSYEQYF.

The count of this clone is one. J is TRBJ2-1 and V is TRBV5-1; unclear D gene. V was shortened by 3 bases and J by 0 bases, with 10 bases between the two germline ends. CDR3 length: 15 amino acids. The germline V gene encodes CDR1 SGHRS and CDR2 YFSETQ. The CDR3 region has the DNA TGCGCCAGCAGCTCCACGGTTAGCTCCTACAATGAGCAGTTCTTC. As protein: CASSSTVSSYNEQFF.

The CDR3 bases are TGTGCCACCAGCAGAGACCGGGCAGATATCTACGAGCAGTACTTC. As protein: CATSRDRADIYEQYF. The chain uses TRBV15 and TRBJ2-7; D is uncertain. V was cut by 0 bases and J by 3 bases, with 12 bases left in between. Germline V gene sequence: CDR1 LNHNV, CDR2 YYDKDF (reference sequence). The CDR3 totals 15 residues. The variable domain in full, completed from reference TRBV15 and TRBJ2-7, reads DAMVIQNPRYQVTQFGKPVTLSCSQTLNHNVMYWYQQKSSQAPKLLFHYYDKDFNNEADTPDNFQSRRPNTSFCFLDIRSPGLGDTAMYLCATSRDRADIYEQYFGPGTRLTVT.

Note on this clone: Since a far larger clone is one base different, this is likely a read error. This rearrangement joins TRBV7-9 to TRBJ2-2, with 7 bases matching TRBD2. CDR1 is SEHNR and CDR2 is FQNEAQ in the germline V gene (reference sequence). V gave up 1 base and J gave up 6 bases; unmatched junction bases: 2. The CDR3 sequence is 14 residues long. The CDR3 region has the DNA TGTGCCAGCAGCTTAGATCGGGGGGCCGGGGAGCTGTTTTTT. It specifies CASSLDRGAGELFF.

V gene TRBV7-6 combines with J gene TRBJ2-7; D might be TRBD2 (5 bases). V lost 0 bases to trimming and J lost 3 bases, with 6 bases between them. From germline, CDR1 is SGHVS and CDR2 FNYEAQ. The CDR3 is 13 residues long. CDR3 in amino acids: CASSLARDYEQYF. The CDR3, as DNA: TGTGCCAGCAGCTTAGCGAGGGACTACGAGCAGTACTTC.

The CDR3 spells CASSLAGGSNEQFF. CDR3 coding DNA: TGTGCCAGCAGCTTAGCGGGCGGCTCTAATGAGCAGTTCTTC. V gene TRBV11-2 combines with J gene TRBJ2-1; D gene unclear. This CDR3 has 14 amino acids. V dropped 1 base and J dropped 7 bases, with 11 bases sitting between them. Looked up from germline, CDR1 is SGHAT and CDR2 is FQNNGV.

This clone occurred once. J is TRBJ2-7 and V is TRBV4-3; no firm D call. Germline V gives CDR1 LGHNA, CDR2 YSLEER. Trimming cost V 0 bases and J 8 bases, with 11 bases left between them. The CDR3 runs 13 residues. The CDR3 is CASSQEVRFQQYF. CDR3 nucleotides: TGCGCCAGCAGCCAAGAGGTCCGGTTTCAGCAGTACTTC.

This clone was seen just once. This chain connects TRBV18 to TRBJ2-1; D possibly corresponds to TRBD2 (5 bases). The CDR3 sequence is 15 residues long. Trimming pared 2 bases from V and 0 bases from J, leaving 8 bases between. Germline-derived CDR1 and CDR2 are KGHSH and LQKENI. The CDR3 sequence: CASSPVGNSYNEQFF. CDR3 DNA: TGTGCCAGCTCACCAGTCGGGAACTCCTACAATGAGCAGTTCTTC.

The chain carries TRBV6-5 and TRBJ2-7; TRBD2 aligns across 7 bases. V gave up 6 bases and J gave up 5 bases; unmatched junction bases: 4. This CDR3 comprises 12 residues. Germline V gene lookup returns CDR1 MNHEY and CDR2 SVGAGI. CDR3 DNA sequence: TGTGCCAGCAGCAACGGGGGGAACGAGCAGTACTTC. It yields the protein CASSNGGNEQYF.

A few counts support this clone. This rearrangement joins TRBV18 to TRBJ1-1; 8 nucleotides line up with TRBD1. The CDR3 runs 15 residues. Germline lookup yields CDR1 KGHSH and CDR2 LQKENI. V gave up 3 bases and J gave up 0 bases; unmatched junction bases: 3. CDR3 amino acids: CASSPWTGLNTEAFF. In DNA form, the CDR3 reads TGTGCCAGCTCACCCTGGACAGGGTTGAACACTGAAGCTTTCTTT. The full variable domain, its missing parts supplied by reference TRBV18 and TRBJ1-1, is NAGVMQNPRHLVRRRGQEARLRCSPMKGHSHVYWYRQLPEEGLKFMVYLQKENIIDESGMPKERFSAEFPKEGPSILRIQQVVRGDSAAYFCASSPWTGLNTEAFFGQGTRLTVV.

The chain has TRBV29-1 and TRBJ1-4; the D is unclear. Trimming left V 7 bases short and J 6 bases short, with 21 bases between. The CDR3 consists of 15 residues. The V gene's germline CDR1 is SQVTM and CDR2 ANQGSEA. The CDR3 protein is CSAQAGRAGYEKLFF. DNA of the CDR3: TGCAGCGCCCAGGCCGGACGGGCAGGTTATGAAAAACTGTTTTTT.

This clone was recorded only once. V gene TRBV11-3 combines with J gene TRBJ2-2, with 10 bases lining up with TRBD2. The CDR3 is 18 residues long. V lost 5 bases to trimming and J lost 5 bases; unmatched junction nucleotides: 14. Germline CDR1 SGHNT, CDR2 YENEEA. In nucleotides, the CDR3 is TGTGCCAGCAGCCCCGGAGGTCTAGCGGGAGTAAGAACCGGGGAGCTGTTTTTT. Translating it yields CASSPGGLAGVRTGELFF.

In this sample, this clone turned up a few times. This chain links TRBV28 with TRBJ1-5; no definite D call. Looked up from germline, CDR1 is MDHEN and CDR2 is SYDVKM. The CDR3 is 12 residues long. Trimming left V 2 bases short and J 6 bases short, with 5 bases between. CDR3 in DNA: TGTGCCAGCAGTTTAAAGGCTCAGCCCCAGCATTTT. It encodes CASSLKAQPQHF.

Notes on this clone: The same CDR3 is also encoded by other DNA sequences in this sample. This sequence joins TRBV5-1 and TRBJ2-2; no clear D gene. Per germline, CDR1 SGHRS and CDR2 YFSETQ. Trimming took off 0 bases at V and 2 bases at J, with 5 bases between the two ends. The CDR3 totals 14 residues. In nucleotides, the CDR3 is TGCGCCAGCAGCTTGGGGCTTAACACCGGGGAGCTGTTTTTT. It is translated as CASSLGLNTGELFF.